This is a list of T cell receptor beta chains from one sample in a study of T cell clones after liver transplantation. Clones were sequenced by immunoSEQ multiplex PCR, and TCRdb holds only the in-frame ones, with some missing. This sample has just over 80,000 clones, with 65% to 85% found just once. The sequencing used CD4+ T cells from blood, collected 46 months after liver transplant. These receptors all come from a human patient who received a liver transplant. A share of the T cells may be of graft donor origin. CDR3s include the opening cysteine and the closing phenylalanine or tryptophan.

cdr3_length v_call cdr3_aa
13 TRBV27 CASRADRYQPQHF
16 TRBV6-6 CASSYVGRAGGETQYF
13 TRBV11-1 CASSPQGTGRHFF
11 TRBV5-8 CASSLRDTQYF
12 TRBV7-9 CASSLGGYGYTF
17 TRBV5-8 CASSLPSGRADIDEQYF
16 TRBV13 CASSHRQGPAGNTIYF
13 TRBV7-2 CASSLSRDYEQYF
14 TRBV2 CASRHRGVGETQYF
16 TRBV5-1 CASSLDAGLEYNEQFF
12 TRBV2 CASSTDLYEQYF
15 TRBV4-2 CASSHPGLAVDEQFF
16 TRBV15 CATSRDRWGGDQPQHF
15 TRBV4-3 CASSQTVSPYNEQFF
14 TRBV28 CASRVGTNTDTQYF
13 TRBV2 CASSEGNSYEQYF
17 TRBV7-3 CASSLNSGFPNTGELFF
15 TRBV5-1 CASSPSRISSYEQYF
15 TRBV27 CASKEQGSYNSPLHF
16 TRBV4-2 CASSQETSGRKDTQYF
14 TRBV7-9 CASSLGQGNEKLFF
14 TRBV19 CASSTGTGIDTQYF
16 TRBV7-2 CASSSQRGLAGNEQFF
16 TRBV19 CASSPEGGILYNEQFF
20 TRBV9 CASSARLAGRPMVGYNEQFF
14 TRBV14 CASSQVGAGAEAFF
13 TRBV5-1 CASSLEGGYGYTF
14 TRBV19 CASSRRDGGQPQHF
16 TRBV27 CASSSPLRTGLSEAFF
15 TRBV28 CASSLVTSGSYEQYF
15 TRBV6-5 CASSRSGRQSYEQYF
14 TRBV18 CASSIAGAEETQYF
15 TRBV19 CASSSDSRNTGELFF
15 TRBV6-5 CASSSPGQGKTEAFF
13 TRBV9 CASSRENNYGYTF
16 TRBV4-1 CASSRAGGPDTGELFF
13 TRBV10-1 CASSPIPSDTQYF
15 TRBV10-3 CAISEWTVSYNEQFF
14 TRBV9 CASSVSPGRAEAFF
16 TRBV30 CAWSSTRGQRLYEQYF
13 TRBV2 CASNQDSSYEQYF
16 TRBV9 CASSGNSGSSYNEQFF
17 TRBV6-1 CASSEALTGPTNEKLFF
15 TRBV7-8 CASSAGTGLRTEAFF
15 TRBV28 CASSLVGPVNSPLHF
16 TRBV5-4 CASSVSSGRNTDTQYF
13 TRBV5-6 CASSVGPQETQYF
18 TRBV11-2 CASSLGGKGNSGANVLTF
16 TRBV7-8 CASSLSRTGSNEKLFF
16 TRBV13 CASSFAFNRVDYGYTF
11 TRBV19 CASSRGYEQYF
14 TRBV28 CASSLGGSTDTQYF
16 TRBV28 CASSLLSPDRNTEAFF
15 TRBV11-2 CASRIQGGPNYGYTF
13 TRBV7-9 CASSPQSTYGYTF
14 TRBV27 CASSLGVQNTEAFF
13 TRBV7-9 CASSFYMETEQFF
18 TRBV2 CASSEKGAAGGYTDTQYF
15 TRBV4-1 CASSQGRRSTDTQYF